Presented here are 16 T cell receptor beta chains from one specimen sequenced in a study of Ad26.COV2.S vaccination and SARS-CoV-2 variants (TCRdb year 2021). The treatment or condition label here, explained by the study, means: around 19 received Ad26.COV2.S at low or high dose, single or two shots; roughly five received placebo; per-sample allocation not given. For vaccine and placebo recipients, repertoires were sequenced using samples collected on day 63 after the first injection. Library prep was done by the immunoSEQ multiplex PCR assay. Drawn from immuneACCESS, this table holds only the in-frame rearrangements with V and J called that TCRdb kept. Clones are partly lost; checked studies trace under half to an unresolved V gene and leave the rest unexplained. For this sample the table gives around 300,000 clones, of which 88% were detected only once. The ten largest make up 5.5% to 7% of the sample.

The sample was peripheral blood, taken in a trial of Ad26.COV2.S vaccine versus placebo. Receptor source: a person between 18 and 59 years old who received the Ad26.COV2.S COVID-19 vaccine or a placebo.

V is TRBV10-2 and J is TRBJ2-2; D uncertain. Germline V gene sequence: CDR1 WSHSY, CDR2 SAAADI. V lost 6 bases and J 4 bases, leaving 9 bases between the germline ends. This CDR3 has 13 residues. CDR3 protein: CASRSRPTGELFF. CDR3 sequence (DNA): TGCGCCAGCAGGTCGAGACCCACCGGGGAGCTGTTTTTT.

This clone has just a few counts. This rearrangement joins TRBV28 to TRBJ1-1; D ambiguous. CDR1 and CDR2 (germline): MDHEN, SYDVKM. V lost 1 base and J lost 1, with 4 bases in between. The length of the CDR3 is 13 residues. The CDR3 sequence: CASSLSPNTEAFF. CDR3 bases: TGTGCCAGCAGTTTATCCCCGAACACTGAAGCTTTCTTT.

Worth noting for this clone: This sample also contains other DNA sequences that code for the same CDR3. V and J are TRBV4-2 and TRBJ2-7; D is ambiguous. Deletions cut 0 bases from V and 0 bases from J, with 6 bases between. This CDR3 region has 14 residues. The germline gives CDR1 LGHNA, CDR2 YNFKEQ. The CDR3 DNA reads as TGTGCCAGCAGCCAAGACCCGGGCTCCTACGAGCAGTACTTC. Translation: CASSQDPGSYEQYF.

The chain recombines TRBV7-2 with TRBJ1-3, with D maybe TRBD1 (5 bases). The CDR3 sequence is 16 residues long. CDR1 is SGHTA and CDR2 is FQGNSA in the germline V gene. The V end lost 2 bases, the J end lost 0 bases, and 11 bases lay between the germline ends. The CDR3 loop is CASSLMGTFSGNTIYF. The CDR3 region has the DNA TGTGCCAGCAGCTTAATGGGGACTTTCTCTGGAAACACCATATATTTT.

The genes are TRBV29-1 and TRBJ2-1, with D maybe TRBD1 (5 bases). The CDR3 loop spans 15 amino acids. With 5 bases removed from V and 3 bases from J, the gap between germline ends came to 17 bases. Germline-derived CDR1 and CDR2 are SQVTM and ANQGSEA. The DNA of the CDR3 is TGCAGCGTTTCAGTTTGGACATCTGTCTACAATGAGCAGTTCTTC. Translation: CSVSVWTSVYNEQFF.

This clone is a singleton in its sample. The CDR3 is CASSNRDSTLVGANVLTF. CDR3 bases: TGTGCCAGCAGCAACCGGGACAGCACCTTGGTTGGGGCCAACGTCCTGACTTTC. The genes are TRBV7-9 and TRBJ2-6, with TRBD1 matching 7 bases. This CDR3 has 18 amino acids. With V trimmed by 5 bases and J by 3 bases, 13 bases remained unmatched. CDR1 is SEHNR and CDR2 is FQNEAQ in the germline V gene (reference sequence).

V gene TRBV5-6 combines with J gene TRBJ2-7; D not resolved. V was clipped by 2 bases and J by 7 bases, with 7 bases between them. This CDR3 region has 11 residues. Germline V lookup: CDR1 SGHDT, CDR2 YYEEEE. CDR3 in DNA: TGTGCCAGCAGCTTTGTAAGGGAGCAGTACTTC. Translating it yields CASSFVREQYF.

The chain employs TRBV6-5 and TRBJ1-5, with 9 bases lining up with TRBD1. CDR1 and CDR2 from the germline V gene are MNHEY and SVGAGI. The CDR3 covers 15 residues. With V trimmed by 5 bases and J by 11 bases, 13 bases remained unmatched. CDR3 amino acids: CASSRDRVGTGTQHF. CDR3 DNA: TGTGCCAGCAGTAGGGACAGGGTTGGTACAGGGACCCAGCATTTT.

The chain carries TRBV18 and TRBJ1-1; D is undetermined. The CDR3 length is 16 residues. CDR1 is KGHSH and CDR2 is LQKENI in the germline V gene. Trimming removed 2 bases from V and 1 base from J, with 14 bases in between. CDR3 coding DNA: TGTGCCAGCTCACCAAGGCAGACTACCCCGAACACTGAAGCTTTCTTT. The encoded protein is CASSPRQTTPNTEAFF. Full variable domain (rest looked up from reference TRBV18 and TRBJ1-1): NAGVMQNPRHLVRRRGQEARLRCSPMKGHSHVYWYRQLPEEGLKFMVYLQKENIIDESGMPKERFSAEFPKEGPSILRIQQVVRGDSAAYFCASSPRQTTPNTEAFFGQGTRLTVV.

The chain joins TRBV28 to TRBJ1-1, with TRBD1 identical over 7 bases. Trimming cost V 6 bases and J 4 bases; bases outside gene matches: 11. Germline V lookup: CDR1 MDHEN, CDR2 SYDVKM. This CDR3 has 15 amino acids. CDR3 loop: CASSIQGQVPTEAFF. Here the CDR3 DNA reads TGTGCCAGCAGCATCCAAGGACAGGTTCCCACTGAAGCTTTCTTT.

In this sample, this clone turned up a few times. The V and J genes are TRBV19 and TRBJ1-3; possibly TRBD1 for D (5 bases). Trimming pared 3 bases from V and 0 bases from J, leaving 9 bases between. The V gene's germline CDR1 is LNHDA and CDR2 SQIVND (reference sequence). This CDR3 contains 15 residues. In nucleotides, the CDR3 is TGTGCCAGTAGTATGGGGACTAGCTCTGGAAACACCATATATTTT. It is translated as CASSMGTSSGNTIYF.

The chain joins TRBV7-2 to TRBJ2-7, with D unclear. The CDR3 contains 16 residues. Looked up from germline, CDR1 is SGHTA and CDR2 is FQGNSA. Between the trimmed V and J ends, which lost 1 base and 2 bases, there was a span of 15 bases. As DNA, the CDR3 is TGTGCCAGCAGCTTAGTAAAACTCAGGCCCACCTACGAGCAGTACTTC. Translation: CASSLVKLRPTYEQYF. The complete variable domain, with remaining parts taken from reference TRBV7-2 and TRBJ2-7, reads GAGVSQSPSNKVTEKGKDVELRCDPISGHTALYWYRQSLGQGLEFLIYFQGNSAPDKSGLPSDRFSAERTGGSVSTLTIQRTQQEDSAVYLCASSLVKLRPTYEQYFGPGTRLTVT.

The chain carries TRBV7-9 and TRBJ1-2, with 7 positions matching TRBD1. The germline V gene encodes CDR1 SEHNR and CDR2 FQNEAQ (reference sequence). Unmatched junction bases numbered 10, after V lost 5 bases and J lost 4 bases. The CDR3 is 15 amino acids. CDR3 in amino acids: CASSQRQGDVYGYTF. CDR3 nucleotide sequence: TGTGCCAGCAGCCAGCGACAGGGCGATGTCTATGGCTACACCTTC. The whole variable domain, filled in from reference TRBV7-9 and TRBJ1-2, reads DTGVSQNPRHKITKRGQNVTFRCDPISEHNRLYWYRQTLGQGPEFLTYFQNEAQLEKSRLLSDRFSAERPKGSFSTLEIQRTEQGDSAMYLCASSQRQGDVYGYTFGSGTRLTVV.

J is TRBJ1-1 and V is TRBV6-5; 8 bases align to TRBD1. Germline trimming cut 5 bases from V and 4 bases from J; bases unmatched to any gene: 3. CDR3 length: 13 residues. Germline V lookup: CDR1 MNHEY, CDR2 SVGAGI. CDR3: CASSRDRSTEAFF. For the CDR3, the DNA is TGTGCCAGCAGTCGGGACAGGTCCACTGAAGCTTTCTTT.

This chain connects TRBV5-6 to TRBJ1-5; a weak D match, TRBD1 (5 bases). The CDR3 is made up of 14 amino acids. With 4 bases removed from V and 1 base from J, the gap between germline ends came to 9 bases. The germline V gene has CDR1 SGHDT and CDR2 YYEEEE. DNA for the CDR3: TGTGCCAGCAGCCGGGACGGAAGCAATCAGCCCCAGCATTTT. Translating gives CASSRDGSNQPQHF.

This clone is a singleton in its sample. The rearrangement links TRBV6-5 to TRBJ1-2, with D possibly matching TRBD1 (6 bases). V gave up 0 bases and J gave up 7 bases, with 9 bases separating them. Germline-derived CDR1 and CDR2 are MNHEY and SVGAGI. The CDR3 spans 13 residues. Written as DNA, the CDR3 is TGTGCCAGCAGTTACTCTGGGGGGCGTGGCTACACCTTC. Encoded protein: CASSYSGGRGYTF.